This entry lists 10 T cell receptor beta chains sequenced from one sample in a study of memory B cells and T cells in multiple sclerosis. Some clones are missing from TCRdb's copy, which holds only in-frame ones; the method was immunoSEQ multiplex PCR. The table records 25,000 to 35,000 clones, more than 70% of them present only once. These TCRs' antigens remain unknown. Stimulus-free culture yielded autoproliferating CFSE-dim and non-proliferating CFSE-high T cells, each sequenced separately. 5x10^7 CFSE-labeled PBMCs were cultured around seven days unstimulated, then replicate wells were pooled. The sample was PBMCs from blood kept in culture. These TCRs come from a human donor with multiple sclerosis.

The chain joins TRBV7-2 to TRBJ1-4; no definite D call. This CDR3 has 15 amino acids. The ends were cut back, 4 bases at V and 0 bases at J, with 9 bases in the middle. The germline gives CDR1 SGHTA, CDR2 FQGNSA. Here the CDR3 reads CASSYAPATNEKLFF. The CDR3 nucleotides read TGTGCCAGCAGCTACGCCCCAGCAACTAATGAAAAACTGTTTTTT. Full variable domain (rest looked up from reference TRBV7-2 and TRBJ1-4): GAGVSQSPSNKVTEKGKDVELRCDPISGHTALYWYRQSLGQGLEFLIYFQGNSAPDKSGLPSDRFSAERTGGSVSTLTIQRTQQEDSAVYLCASSYAPATNEKLFFGSGTQLSVL.

The chain links TRBV5-4 to TRBJ1-1, with a possible D match to TRBD1 (5 bases). With 2 bases removed from V and 5 bases from J, the gap between germline ends came to 7 bases. The CDR3 is 12 residues long. Germline V gives CDR1 SGHNT, CDR2 YYREEE (reference sequence). CDR3 coding DNA: TGTGCCAGCAGCTTTTCAGGGACTGAAGCTTTCTTT. Translated, it gives CASSFSGTEAFF.

The chain joins TRBV27 to TRBJ2-1, with 11 nucleotides matching TRBD1. V dropped 5 bases and J dropped 6; count of bases not matched to a gene: 12. CDR3 length: 17 residues. Germline lookup yields CDR1 MNHEY and CDR2 SMNVEV (reference sequence). The CDR3 nucleotides are TGTGCCAGCAGTAGGGACACCGGGACAGGGGGGCCCAATGAGCAGTTCTTC. Translation gives CASSRDTGTGGPNEQFF.

Written as DNA, the CDR3 is TGTGCCAGCAGTTCCACCGTGCGACAGGGCTACTATGGCTACACCTTC. It is translated as CASSSTVRQGYYGYTF. The rearrangement links TRBV6-6 to TRBJ1-2, with 7 bases identical to TRBD1. V shed 4 bases and J 3 bases; nucleotides not matched to a gene: 11. Germline lookup yields CDR1 MNHNY and CDR2 SVGAGI (reference sequence). This CDR3 region has 16 residues.

The chain has TRBV10-3 and TRBJ1-1, with a weak D call TRBD1 (6 bases). Per the germline V gene, CDR1 is ENHRY and CDR2 is SYGVKD. The length of the CDR3 is 16 residues. Trimming removed 4 bases from V and 5 bases from J, with 20 bases in between. Here the CDR3 DNA reads TGTGCCATCAGTGTTACAGGGTCGATTGTCGGAACTGAAGCTTTCTTT. Translating it yields CAISVTGSIVGTEAFF.

This sequence joins TRBV19 and TRBJ2-1; D perhaps matches TRBD2 (5 bases). The CDR3 is made up of 14 amino acids. V gave up 7 bases and J gave up 4 bases, with 14 bases separating them. Germline CDR1 LNHDA, CDR2 SQIVND (reference sequence). CDR3 loop: CASTEGWRYNEQFF. CDR3 sequence (DNA): TGTGCCAGTACCGAGGGCTGGAGGTACAATGAGCAGTTCTTC.

V gene TRBV9 combines with J gene TRBJ2-1, with a possible D match to TRBD2 (7 bases). The CDR3 contains 15 residues. V was trimmed by 4 bases and J by 7 bases, leaving 18 bases between them. Germline V gene sequence: CDR1 SGDLS, CDR2 YYNGEE. CDR3 protein: CASSPLGGPVNEQFF. The CDR3, as DNA: TGTGCCAGCAGCCCCCTGGGGGGGCCGGTAAATGAGCAGTTCTTC.

The rearrangement uses TRBV28 and TRBJ2-1, with 9 bases matching TRBD1. The trim removed 7 bases at V and 5 bases at J, leaving 9 bases unmatched. Germline V lookup: CDR1 MDHEN, CDR2 SYDVKM. There are 15 residues in the CDR3. CDR3 in amino acids: CASTSGGQGNNEQFF. The DNA of the CDR3 is TGTGCCAGCACGTCCGGGGGACAGGGAAACAATGAGCAGTTCTTC.

This clone has only one observation. The rearrangement joins TRBV7-8 to TRBJ2-7; D gene ambiguous. CDR3 length: 13 residues. Trimming took off 5 bases at V and 1 base at J, with 9 bases between the two ends. In germline, CDR1 is SGHVS, CDR2 FQNEAQ. CDR3 DNA: TGTGCCAGCAGCAGAGGAGAGTCCTACGAGCAGTACTTC. It encodes CASSRGESYEQYF.

The chain is built from TRBV9 and TRBJ2-1, with D perhaps TRBD1 (5 bases). CDR3 length equals 14 residues. Germline V lookup: CDR1 SGDLS, CDR2 YYNGEE. The V end was cut by 0 bases, the J end by 7 bases, with 11 bases between. The CDR3 loop is CASSVDGARNEQFF. CDR3 bases: TGTGCCAGCAGCGTAGATGGGGCGCGGAATGAGCAGTTCTTC.